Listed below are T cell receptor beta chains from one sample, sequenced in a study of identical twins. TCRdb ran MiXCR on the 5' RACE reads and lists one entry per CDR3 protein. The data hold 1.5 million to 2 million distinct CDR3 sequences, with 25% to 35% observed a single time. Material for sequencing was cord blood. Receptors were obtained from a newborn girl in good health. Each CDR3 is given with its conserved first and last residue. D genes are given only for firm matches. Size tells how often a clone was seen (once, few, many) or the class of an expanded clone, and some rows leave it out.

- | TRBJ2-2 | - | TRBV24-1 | CATTGRQGNTGELFF | TGTGCCACCACCGGGAGACAGGGGAACACCGGGGAGCTGTTTTTT
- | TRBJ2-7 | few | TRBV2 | CASTPTSYNEQYF | TGTGCCAGCACCCCAACCTCCTACAATGAGCAGTACTTC
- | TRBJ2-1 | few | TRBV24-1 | CATSGSLSYNEQFF | TGTGCCACCAGTGGAAGCCTTTCCTACAATGAGCAGTTCTTC
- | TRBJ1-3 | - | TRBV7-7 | CASSQTEFGNTIYF | TGTGCTAGCAGCCAGACCGAGTTTGGAAACACCATATATTTT
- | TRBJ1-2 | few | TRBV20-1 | CSRGGGDYGYTF | TGCAGTCGTGGTGGGGGGGACTATGGCTACACCTTC
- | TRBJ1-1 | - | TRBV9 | CASSVRSGGVRNTEAFF | TGTGCCAGCAGCGTCAGGTCCGGAGGTGTAAGAAACACTGAAGCTTTCTTT
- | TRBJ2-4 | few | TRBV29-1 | CSVVGGIAKNIQYF | TGCAGCGTTGTGGGCGGGATAGCCAAAAACATTCAGTACTTC
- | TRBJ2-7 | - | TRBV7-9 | CAPRGDEQYF | TGTGCCCCCAGGGGCGACGAGCAGTACTTC
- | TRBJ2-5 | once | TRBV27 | CASSYTGRETQYF | TGTGCCAGCAGTTACACAGGGCGGGAGACCCAGTACTTC
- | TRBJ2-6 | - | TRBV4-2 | CASSQDGMLSGANVLTF | TGTGCCAGCAGCCAAGATGGGATGCTCTCTGGGGCCAACGTCCTGACTTTC
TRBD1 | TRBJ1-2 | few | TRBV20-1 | CSARFPSGTGAYGYTF | TGCAGTGCTAGGTTTCCTTCGGGCACAGGGGCCTATGGCTACACCTTC
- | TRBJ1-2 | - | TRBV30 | CAWSVKTGRPYGYTF | TGTGCCTGGAGTGTGAAGACAGGTAGACCCTATGGCTACACCTTC
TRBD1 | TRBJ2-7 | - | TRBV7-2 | CASSLFWDRGSYERYF | TGTGCCAGCAGCTTATTTTGGGACAGGGGTTCCTACGAGCGGTACTTC
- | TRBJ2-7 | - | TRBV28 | CASSLFDWFQGGGYEQYF | TGTGCCAGCAGTTTATTTGATTGGTTTCAGGGAGGCGGCTACGAGCAGTACTTC
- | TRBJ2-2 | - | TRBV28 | CASSLGAGTNTGELFF | TGTGCCAGCAGTTTAGGGGCCGGGACTAACACCGGGGAGCTGTTTTTT
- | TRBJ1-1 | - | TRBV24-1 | CATSDAGHLEAFF | TGTGCCACCAGTGACGCAGGACACCTAGAAGCTTTCTTT
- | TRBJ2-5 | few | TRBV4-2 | CASSQDWGGEETQYF | TGTGCCAGCAGCCAAGATTGGGGGGGCGAAGAGACCCAGTACTTC
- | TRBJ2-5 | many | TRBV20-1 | CSAREVNQETQYF | TGCAGTGCTAGAGAGGTGAACCAAGAGACCCAGTACTTC
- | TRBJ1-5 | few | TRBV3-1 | CASSQTSGRGYSNQPQHF | TGTGCCAGCAGCCAAACCTCGGGGCGGGGGTATAGCAATCAGCCCCAGCATTTT
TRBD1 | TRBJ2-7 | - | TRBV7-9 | CASRNDRGLTYEQYF | TGTGCCAGCAGAAATGACAGGGGACTCACCTACGAGCAGTACTTC
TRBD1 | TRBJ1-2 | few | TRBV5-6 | CASSLVTGGNGYTF | TGTGCCAGCAGCTTGGTAACAGGGGGAAATGGCTACACCTTC